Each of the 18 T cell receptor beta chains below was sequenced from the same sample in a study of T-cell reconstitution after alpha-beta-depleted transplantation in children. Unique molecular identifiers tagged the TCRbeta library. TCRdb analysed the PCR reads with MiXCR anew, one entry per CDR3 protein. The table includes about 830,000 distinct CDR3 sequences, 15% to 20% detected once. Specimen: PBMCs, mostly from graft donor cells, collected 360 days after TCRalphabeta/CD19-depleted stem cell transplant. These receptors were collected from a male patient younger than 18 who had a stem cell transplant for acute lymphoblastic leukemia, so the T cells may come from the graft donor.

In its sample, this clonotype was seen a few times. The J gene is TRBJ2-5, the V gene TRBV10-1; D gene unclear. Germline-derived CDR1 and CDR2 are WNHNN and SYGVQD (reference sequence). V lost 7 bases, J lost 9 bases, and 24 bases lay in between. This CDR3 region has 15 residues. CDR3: CASTETDRVRKAQYF. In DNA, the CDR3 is TGCGCCAGCACCGAAACCGACCGGGTTAGGAAGGCCCAGTACTTC.

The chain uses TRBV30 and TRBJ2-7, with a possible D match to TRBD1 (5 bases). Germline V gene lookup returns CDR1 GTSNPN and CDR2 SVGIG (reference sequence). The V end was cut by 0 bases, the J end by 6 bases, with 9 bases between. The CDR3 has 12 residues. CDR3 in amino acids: CAWSVGRVEQYF. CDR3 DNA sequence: TGTGCCTGGAGTGTAGGCAGGGTCGAGCAGTACTTC.

The DNA of the CDR3 is TGCAGTGCTCCGCGACAGGGGGGGACCGATACGCAGTATTTT. It yields the protein CSAPRQGGTDTQYF. The V gene is TRBV20-1, the J gene TRBJ2-3; 9 nucleotides agree with TRBD1. Germline trimming cut 5 bases from V and 6 bases from J; bases unmatched to any gene: 9. The CDR3 spans 14 residues. In germline, CDR1 is DFQATT, CDR2 SNEGSKA (reference sequence).

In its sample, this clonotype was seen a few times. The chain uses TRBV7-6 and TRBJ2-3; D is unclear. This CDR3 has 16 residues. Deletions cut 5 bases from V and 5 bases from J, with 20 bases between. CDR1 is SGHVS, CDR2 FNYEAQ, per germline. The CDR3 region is CASSGPLRDARDTQYF. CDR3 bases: TGTGCCAGCAGCGGCCCTCTACGAGACGCGCGAGATACGCAGTATTTT.

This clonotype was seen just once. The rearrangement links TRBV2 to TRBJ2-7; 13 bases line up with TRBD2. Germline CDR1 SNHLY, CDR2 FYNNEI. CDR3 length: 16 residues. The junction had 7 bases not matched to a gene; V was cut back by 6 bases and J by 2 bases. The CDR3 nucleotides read TGTGCCAGCAGAGGGGGACTAGCGGGGACAACCTACGAGCAGTACTTC. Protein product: CASRGGLAGTTYEQYF.

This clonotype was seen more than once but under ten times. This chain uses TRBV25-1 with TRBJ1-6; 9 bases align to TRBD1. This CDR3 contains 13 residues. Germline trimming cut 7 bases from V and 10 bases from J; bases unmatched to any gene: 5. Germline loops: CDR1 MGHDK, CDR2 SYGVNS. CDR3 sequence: CASTWTGASPLHF. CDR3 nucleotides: TGTGCCAGCACCTGGACAGGGGCCTCACCCCTCCACTTT.

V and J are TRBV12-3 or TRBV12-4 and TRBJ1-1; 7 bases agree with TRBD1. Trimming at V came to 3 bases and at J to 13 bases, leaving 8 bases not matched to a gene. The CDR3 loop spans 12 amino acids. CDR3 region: CASSFRGGGDFF. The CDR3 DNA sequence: TGTGCCAGCAGTTTCAGGGGGGGAGGTGATTTCTTT.

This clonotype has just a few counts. This chain's CDR3 is CASSWGVLSGKLSSTDTQYF. The CDR3 nucleotides are TGTGCCAGCAGCTGGGGCGTATTGAGCGGCAAACTATCCAGCACAGATACGCAGTATTTT. This chain connects TRBV11-2 to TRBJ2-3; D possibly matches TRBD1 or TRBD2 (5 bases each). Looked up from germline, CDR1 is SGHAT and CDR2 is FQNNGV. Trimming left V 4 bases short and J 0 bases short, with 26 bases between. This CDR3 region has 20 residues.

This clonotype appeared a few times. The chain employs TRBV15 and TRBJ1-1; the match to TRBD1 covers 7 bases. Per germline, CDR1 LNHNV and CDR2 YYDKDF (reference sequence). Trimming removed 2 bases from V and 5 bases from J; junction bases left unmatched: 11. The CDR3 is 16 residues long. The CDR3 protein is CATSRPSDRVPTEAFF. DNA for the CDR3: TGTGCCACCAGCAGACCATCCGACAGGGTACCTACTGAAGCTTTCTTT.

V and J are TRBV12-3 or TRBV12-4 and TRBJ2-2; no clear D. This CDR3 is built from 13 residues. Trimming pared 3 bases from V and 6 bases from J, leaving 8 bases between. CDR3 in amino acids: CASSFRLPGELFF. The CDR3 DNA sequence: TGTGCCAGCAGTTTCAGGCTGCCCGGGGAGCTGTTTTTT.

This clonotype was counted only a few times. The CDR3 region has the DNA TGTGCCAGCAGTTACTATGGGACTAGCGGGAGGATTACGAACACCGGGGAGCTGTTTTTT. It yields the protein CASSYYGTSGRITNTGELFF. This chain connects TRBV6-2 or TRBV6-3 to TRBJ2-2, with 15 bases fitting TRBD2. This CDR3 has 20 residues. V dropped 1 base and J dropped 0; count of bases not matched to a gene: 6. Germline V gene data show CDR1 as MNHEY and CDR2 as SVGEGT.

DNA of the CDR3: TGCGCCAGCAGCAACAAACCGACAGGGGCGGGGAGCGGACACGAGCAGTACTTC. Amino acids: CASSNKPTGAGSGHEQYF. The genes are TRBV5-1 and TRBJ2-7, with 8 nucleotides matching TRBD1. Germline loops: CDR1 SGHRS, CDR2 YFSETQ. The V gene end was trimmed by 4 bases and the J gene end by 5 bases; junction bases not matched to a gene: 20. The CDR3 totals 18 residues.

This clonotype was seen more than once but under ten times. The CDR3 DNA reads as TGCGCCAGCAGCTGGACTGACAGATATCCCTACGAGCAGTACTTC. This codes for CASSWTDRYPYEQYF. The rearrangement joins TRBV5-1 to TRBJ2-7; either TRBD1 or TRBD2 may fit D (5 bases each). Trimming shortened V by 3 bases and J by 2 bases, and 15 bases separated the two germline ends. Germline values: CDR1 SGHRS, CDR2 YFSETQ. The CDR3 is 15 residues long.

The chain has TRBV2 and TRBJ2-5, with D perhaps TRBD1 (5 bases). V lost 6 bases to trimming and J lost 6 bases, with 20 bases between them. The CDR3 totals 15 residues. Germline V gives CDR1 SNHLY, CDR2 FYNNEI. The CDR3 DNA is TGTGCCAGCAGGGCCACAGGCGATACTCCAAAGACCCAGTACTTC. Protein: CASRATGDTPKTQYF. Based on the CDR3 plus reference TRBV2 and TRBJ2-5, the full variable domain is EPEVTQTPSHQVTQMGQEVILRCVPISNHLYFYWYRQILGQKVEFLVSFYNNEISEKSEIFDDQFSVERPDGSNFTLKIRSTKLEDSAMYFCASRATGDTPKTQYFGPGTRLLVL.

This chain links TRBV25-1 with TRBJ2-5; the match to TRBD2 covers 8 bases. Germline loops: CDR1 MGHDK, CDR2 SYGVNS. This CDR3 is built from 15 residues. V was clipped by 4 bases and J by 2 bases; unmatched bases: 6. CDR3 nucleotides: TGTGCCAGCAGTGTGCACGGGAGGGGTCAAGAGACCCAGTACTTC. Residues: CASSVHGRGQETQYF.

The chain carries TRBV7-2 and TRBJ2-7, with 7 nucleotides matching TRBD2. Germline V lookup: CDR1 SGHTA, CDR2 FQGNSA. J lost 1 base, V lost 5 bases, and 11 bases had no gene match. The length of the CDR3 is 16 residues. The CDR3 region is CASSPQGGGSSYEQYF. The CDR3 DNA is TGTGCCAGCAGCCCCCAGGGCGGCGGGAGTTCCTACGAGCAGTACTTC. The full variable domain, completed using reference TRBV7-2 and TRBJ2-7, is GAGVSQSPSNKVTEKGKDVELRCDPISGHTALYWYRQSLGQGLEFLIYFQGNSAPDKSGLPSDRFSAERTGGSVSTLTIQRTQQEDSAVYLCASSPQGGGSSYEQYFGPGTRLTVT.

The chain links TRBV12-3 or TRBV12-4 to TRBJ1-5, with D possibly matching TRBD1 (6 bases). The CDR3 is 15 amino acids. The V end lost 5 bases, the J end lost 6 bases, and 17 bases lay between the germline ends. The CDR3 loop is CASSPLGRGIQPQHF. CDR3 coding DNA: TGTGCCAGCAGTCCCCTGGGGAGGGGGATTCAGCCCCAGCATTTT.

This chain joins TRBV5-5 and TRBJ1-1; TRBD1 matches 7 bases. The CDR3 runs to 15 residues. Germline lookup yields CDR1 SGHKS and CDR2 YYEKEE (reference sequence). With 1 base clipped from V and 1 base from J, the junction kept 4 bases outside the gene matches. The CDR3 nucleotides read TGTGCCAGCAGCTTGAAGGGACAGCCGAACACTGAAGCTTTCTTT. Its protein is CASSLKGQPNTEAFF.